This paragraph covers one T cell receptor (beta chain) sequence. Treatment here: oral pan-JAK inhibitor, 5-10 mg twice daily. cDNA prepared by RNA extraction and subsequent reverse transcription served as the template for sequencing. This table comes from immunoSEQ multiplex PCR, and its TCRdb copy is limited to in-frame clones, with some not included. Of about 250,000 clones listed, approximately 60% were seen once; the top ten hold about 0.88%. The sample comes from a study of CD8+ T cells in alopecia areata. The length of the CDR3 is 13 residues. Germline CDR1 reads LNHDA; CDR2 reads SQIVND (reference sequence). Trimming took 4 bases from V and 3 from J, leaving 8 bases between them.

The origin of this receptor is a human donor with alopecia areata. Sequenced material: CD4+ T cells sorted from blood, taken between weeks 51 and 54, from a patient treated with tofacitinib. The gene calls are TRBV19 and TRBJ2-3; D gene ambiguous. Here the CDR3 DNA reads TGTGCCAGTAGTACAAAGAGGACAGATACGCAGTATTTT. Translating it yields CASSTKRTDTQYF.